This T cell receptor beta chain was sequenced for a study of T cell changes during pregnancy in multiple sclerosis. Germline CDR1 is MGHDK and CDR2 is SYGVNS. V gave up 1 base and J gave up 3 bases, with 7 bases separating them. This CDR3 has 14 amino acids. The method was immunoSEQ multiplex PCR; TCRdb's version includes in-frame clones alone and lacks a portion of them. Here the sample spans about 62,000 clones, roughly nine tenths being singletons. This chain links TRBV25-1 with TRBJ1-5, with D possibly matching TRBD1 (6 bases). Sequences were derived from peripheral blood, sampled in the first trimester of pregnancy. This sequence was found in a female donor with multiple sclerosis, enrolled in a pregnancy study. The CDR3 loop reads CASSEWGPNQPQHF. The CDR3 DNA is TGTGCCAGCAGTGAATGGGGGCCCAATCAGCCCCAGCATTTT.